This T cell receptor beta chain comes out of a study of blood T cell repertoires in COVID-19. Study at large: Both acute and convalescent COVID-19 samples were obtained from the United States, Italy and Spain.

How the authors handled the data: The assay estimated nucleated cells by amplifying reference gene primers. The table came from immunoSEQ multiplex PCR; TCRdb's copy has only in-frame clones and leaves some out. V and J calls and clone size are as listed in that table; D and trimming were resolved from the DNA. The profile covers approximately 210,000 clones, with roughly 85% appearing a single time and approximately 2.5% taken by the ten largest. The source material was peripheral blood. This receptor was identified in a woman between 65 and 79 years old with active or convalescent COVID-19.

The CDR3 sequence: CASRGPGGTEAFF. The CDR3 nucleotides are TGTGCCAGTAGGGGGCCGGGTGGGACTGAAGCTTTCTTT. The chain employs TRBV6-6 and TRBJ1-1, with 7 bases lining up with TRBD1. This CDR3 has 13 amino acids. Germline assignment: CDR1 MNHNY and CDR2 SVGAGI (reference sequence). J was trimmed by 5 bases and V by 9 bases; bases with no gene match: 9.